This T cell receptor beta chain was documented in a study of T-cell reconstitution after alpha-beta-depleted transplantation in children. Whole-study findings and limits: Expanded clones from the graft, numbering several hundred, reportedly supplied alpha-beta T cells about two months after transplant. Newly generated T cells supplied most T-cell counts and diversity one year post-transplant. Elevated TCRbeta diversity at day 60 was traced, in some patients, to surviving recipient T cells and thymic progenitors.

Preparation of the TCRbeta library used unique molecular identifiers. TCRdb itself ran the PCR reads through MiXCR, one entry per CDR3 protein. The sample holds roughly 420,000 distinct CDR3 sequences, around 15% seen once. Remarks on this clonotype: What it recognizes is unknown.

This CDR3 region has 17 residues. Trimming at V came to 4 bases and at J to 2 bases, leaving 8 bases not matched to a gene. This sequence originates from a boy under two years old who had a stem cell transplant for Wiskott-Aldrich syndrome, so the T cells may come from the graft donor. The gene calls are TRBV12-3 or TRBV12-4 and TRBJ1-5; TRBD1 matches at 10 bases. The sample in question was PBMCs, mostly from graft donor cells, obtained 360 days after TCRalphabeta/CD19-depleted stem cell transplant. This CDR3 is CASSSMTGGAGNQPQHF. In nucleotides, the CDR3 is TGTGCCAGCAGTTCCATGACAGGGGGCGCGGGCAATCAGCCCCAGCATTTT.